This entry is about one TCR beta chain. There is no known antigen for this receptor. Nothing much larger sits one base from this clone, and base qualities are not available. The listed sequencing device is Illumina NovaSeq 6000. Synthesis of TCR cDNA relied on 5'RACE template switching, a step that introduced a universal primer site along with unique molecular identifiers. Priming for cDNA synthesis came from both the TCR alpha and TCR beta constant segments. Libraries were amplified in two PCR steps, with sample barcodes and sequencing adapters added in the second step. Sequencing of the libraries was done on either Illumina HiSeq 2500 (2x100 bp) or NovaSeq (2x150 bp). Per the original workflow: Demultiplexing of reads and collapsing into UMI consensus sequences were performed with MIGEC, and V(D)J alignment was carried out with MiXCR. Vaccine-responding clonotypes were defined with edgeR using replicate PBMC samples, requiring FDR below 0.01 and a log2 fold change above 5 up to day 15. Each bulk clonotype was labeled CD4 or CD8 based on which sequenced repertoire, CD4 or CD8, contained the clonotype at higher abundance. Using fastp at Q25 and MiXCR, TCRdb reprocessed the public reads and kept productive beta chains. Each entry is one CDR3 protein sequence, shown with its most common DNA and genes. These V and J calls rely on TCRdb rather than the paper's analysis. In this sample the table shows some 340,000 distinct CDR3 sequences, about 10% of which occur a single time. The ten largest clones capture roughly 3% of the sample.

These data belong to a study of T cells after yellow fever vaccination (dated by TCRdb to 2018 to 2020). Describing the broader study: The SMART-Seq v4 Ultra Low Input RNA kit was used to prepare libraries from fractions with low cell numbers. Blood samples were taken at several timepoints before and after primary and secondary immunization, and bulk PBMC replicates and cell subsets were isolated. Two healthy male donors made up the cohort, one aged 18 to 29 years and the other aged 30 to 40 years. To track T-cell clones before and after primary and booster YFV17D yellow fever vaccination, bulk TCR alpha and beta repertoires were sequenced longitudinally. General study outcomes and caveats: The secondary T-cell response was weaker than the primary response but faster, peaking on day 5 instead of day 15. Most clones expanded after primary vaccination (about 95% of CD4 and roughly 90% of CD8) were re-detected after the booster, suggesting that broad memory maintenance occurred. A small share of clonotypes was detected in both CD4 and CD8 compartments, with the overlap likely arising from convergent recombination. Because the study included only a couple of donors, the extent to which the findings can be generalized is limited. Because abundant contaminating clonotypes from the bulk population could be contained in FACS-sorted repertoires, computational filtering was required.

What the treatment or condition label conveys for this sample: live attenuated yellow fever vaccine strain. A standard Ficoll-Paque protocol was used to isolate PBMCs from peripheral blood. Dynabeads CD4 and CD8 positive selection kits were used to isolate the CD4 and CD8 T-cell fractions. TriZol was used to extract RNA from bulk PBMCs, CD4 and CD8 fractions, and dextramer-positive and dextramer-negative fractions. The sequencing used CD4+ T cells sorted from PBMCs, collected 45 days after the yellow fever booster vaccination. The receptor was derived from a young man who received the YFV17D yellow fever vaccine.

The CDR3 protein is CASSTGETEAFF. The sequenced DNA is TGTGCCAGCAGCACAGGGGAAACTGAAGCTTTCTTT. The chain couples TRBV7-6 to TRBJ1-1, and TRBD1 matches 7 of the central bases. V ends up 5 bases short and J 5 bases short, with an unmatched junction base count of 2. The CDR3 runs 12 residues from the cysteine to the phenylalanine. The retained sequence is limited to the CDR3, 36 bases, with the frame set at the first base. Taken from the germline V gene, the CDR1 and CDR2 loops are SGHVS and FNYEAQ.